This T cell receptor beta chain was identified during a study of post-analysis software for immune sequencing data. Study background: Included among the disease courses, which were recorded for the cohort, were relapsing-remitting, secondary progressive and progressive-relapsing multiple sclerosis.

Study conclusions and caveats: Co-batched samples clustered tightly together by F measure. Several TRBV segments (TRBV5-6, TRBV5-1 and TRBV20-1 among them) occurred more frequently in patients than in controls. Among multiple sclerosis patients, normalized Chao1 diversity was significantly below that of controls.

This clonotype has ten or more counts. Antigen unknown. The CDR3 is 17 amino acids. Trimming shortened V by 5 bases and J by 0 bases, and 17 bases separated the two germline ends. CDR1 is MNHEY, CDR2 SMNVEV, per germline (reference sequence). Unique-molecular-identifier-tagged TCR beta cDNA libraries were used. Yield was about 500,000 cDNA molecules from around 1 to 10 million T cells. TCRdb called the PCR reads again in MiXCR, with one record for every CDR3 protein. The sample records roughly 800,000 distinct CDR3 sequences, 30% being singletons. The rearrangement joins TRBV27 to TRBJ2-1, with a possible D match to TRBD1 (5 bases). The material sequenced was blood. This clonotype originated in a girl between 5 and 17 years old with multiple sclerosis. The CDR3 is CASSPGRRGYSYNEQFF. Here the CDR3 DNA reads TGTGCCAGCAGTCCCGGCCGAAGGGGTTACTCCTACAATGAGCAGTTCTTC.